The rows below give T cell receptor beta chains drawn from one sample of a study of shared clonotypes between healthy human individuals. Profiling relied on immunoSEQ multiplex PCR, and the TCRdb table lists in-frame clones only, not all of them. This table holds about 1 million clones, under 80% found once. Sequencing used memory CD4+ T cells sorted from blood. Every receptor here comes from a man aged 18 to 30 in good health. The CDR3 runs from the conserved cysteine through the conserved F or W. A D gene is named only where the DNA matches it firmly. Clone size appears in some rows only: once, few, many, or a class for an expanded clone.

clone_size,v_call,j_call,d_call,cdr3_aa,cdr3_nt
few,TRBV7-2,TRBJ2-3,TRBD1,CASSTGQGALDTQYF,TGTGCCAGCAGCACGGGACAGGGGGCTCTAGATACGCAGTATTTT
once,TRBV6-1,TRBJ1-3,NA,CASRGWTGSGNTIYF,TGTGCCAGCAGAGGTTGGACGGGCTCTGGAAACACCATATATTTT
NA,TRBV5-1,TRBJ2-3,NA,CASSLATGLYTQYF,TGCGCCAGCAGCTTGGCAACAGGACTTTATACGCAGTATTTT
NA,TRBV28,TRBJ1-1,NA,CASSRDFLGTEAFF,TGTGCCAGCAGTAGGGACTTCCTGGGAACTGAAGCTTTCTTT
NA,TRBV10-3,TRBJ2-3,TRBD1,CATQATGTGWSDTQYF,TGTGCCACCCAAGCTACCGGGACAGGGTGGTCAGATACGCAGTATTTT
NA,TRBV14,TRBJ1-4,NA,CASSQDGGGNNEKLFF,TGTGCCAGCAGCCAAGACGGCGGCGGGAATAATGAAAAACTGTTTTTT
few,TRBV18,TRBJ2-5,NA,CASYYTRETQYF,TGTGCCAGCTACTATACGAGGGAGACCCAGTACTTC
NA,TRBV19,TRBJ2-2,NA,CASSPDIPGSTGELFF,TGTGCCAGTAGTCCGGACATCCCAGGCAGCACCGGGGAGCTGTTTTTT
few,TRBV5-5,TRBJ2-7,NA,CASSLGRIINEQYF,TGTGCCAGCAGCTTGGGGCGGATCATTAACGAGCAGTACTTC
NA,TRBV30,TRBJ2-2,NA,CARAYTGELFF,TGTGCTCGGGCCTACACCGGGGAGCTGTTTTTT
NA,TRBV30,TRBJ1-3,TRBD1,CAWSFRDRAYSGNTIYF,TGTGCCTGGAGTTTCCGGGACAGGGCCTACTCTGGAAACACCATATATTTT
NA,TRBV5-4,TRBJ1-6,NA,CASSLDSNNSPLHF,TGTGCCAGCAGCTTGGACAGCAATAATTCACCCCTCCACTTT